This TCR beta chain was identified during a study of PD-L1 blockade in urothelial cancer. The overall study: Bladder-origin urothelial cancer in males covered most of the roughly 29 patients. Blood was analyzed 3 weeks (second dose) and 6 weeks after treatment start. General study findings and limits: Where pretreatment blood TCR clonality fell below the median, better survival was predicted.

Time point specified: peripheral blood 6 weeks after treatment start. Locally advanced or metastatic urothelial carcinoma was diagnosed in the patients. In regard to this clone: The antigen is undetermined.

This CDR3 spans 14 amino acids. The ends were cut back, 7 bases at V and 0 bases at J, with 12 bases in the middle. Germline CDR1 MNHNY, CDR2 SVGAGI (reference sequence). Sequencing was performed with immunoSEQ multiplex PCR; in TCRdb, only in-frame clones are kept and a portion is missing. Of around 100,000 clones in the sample, 85% to 95% are singletons; the top ten hold around 3.7%. This sequence joins TRBV6-6 and TRBJ1-1; perhaps TRBD1 as D (5 bases). This TCR was recovered from a man between 60 and 75 years old with urothelial cancer. This specimen consisted of PBMCs, obtained around atezolizumab (anti-PD-L1) treatment. This CDR3 is CASIRDSLNTEAFF. CDR3 coding DNA: TGTGCCAGCATCCGTGACAGCCTGAACACTGAAGCTTTCTTT.